The TCR beta chain described here comes from a study of T cell changes during pregnancy in multiple sclerosis. Profiling relied on immunoSEQ multiplex PCR, and the TCRdb table lists in-frame clones only, not all of them. Of over 30,000 clones in the sample, around 91% were seen once. Germline CDR1 SGDLS, CDR2 YYNGEE. This CDR3 has 15 residues. The J segment lost 0 bases and the V segment lost 7 bases, leaving 8 bases of the junction unmatched. Sequenced here: CD8+ T cells from peripheral blood mononuclear cells, sampled in the second trimester of pregnancy. This clonotype was obtained from a female donor in good health, enrolled as a control in a pregnancy study. This chain connects TRBV9 to TRBJ2-3; 7 bases line up with TRBD2. CDR3 amino acids: CASSFGEGSTDTQYF. CDR3 DNA sequence: TGTGCCAGCTCCTTTGGGGAGGGGAGCACAGATACGCAGTATTTT. Full variable domain (outside the CDR3, taken from reference TRBV9 and TRBJ2-3): DSGVTQTPKHLITATGQRVTLRCSPRSGDLSVYWYQQSLDQGLQFLIQYYNGEERAKGNILERFSAQQFPDLHSELNLSSLELGDSALYFCASSFGEGSTDTQYFGPGTRLTVL.